This is a list of T cell receptor beta chains from one sample in a study of blood T cells in healthy people across ages. Using its own MiXCR run on the 5' RACE reads, TCRdb lists one record per CDR3 protein. The sample contains some 1,800,000 distinct CDR3 sequences, around 42% of which appear only once. The sequenced sample consisted of blood. The source of these receptors is a human donor in good health. Both conserved end residues are part of each CDR3. The order of the fields is J gene, V gene, CDR3 length, CDR3 protein.

TRBJ2-7 | TRBV6-5 | 14 | CASSYSKGAYEQYF
TRBJ1-5 | TRBV7-9 | 12 | CASGLSNQPQHF
TRBJ1-2 | TRBV4-2 | 16 | CASSQVGAGGGDGYTF
TRBJ2-5 | TRBV24-1 | 15 | CATSDPLGSQETQYF
NA | TRBV25-1 | 11 | CASSAYHEQYF
TRBJ2-5 | TRBV7-2 | 14 | CASSLVAVGNEQYF
NA | TRBV28 | 13 | CASTRQGLYEQYF
TRBJ1-2 | TRBV6-5 | 15 | CASSRTGEGHYGYTF
TRBJ2-7 | TRBV20-1 | 17 | CSALYLNRTSGAYEQYF
TRBJ2-1 | TRBV29-1 | 14 | CSVEGRHSYNEQFF
TRBJ2-6 | TRBV24-1 | 17 | CATSGGTGSSGANVLTF
TRBJ1-5 | TRBV20-1 | 15 | CSARDPESPNQPQHF
TRBJ1-1 | TRBV20-1 | 11 | CSAPRDTEAFF
TRBJ2-1 | TRBV2 | 14 | CASSGQGAGNEQFF
TRBJ2-1 | TRBV29-1 | 12 | CSVGGWGNEQFF
TRBJ1-3 | TRBV28 | 13 | CASSTLPGDTIYF
TRBJ2-3 | TRBV9 | 13 | CASSARGLDTQYF
TRBJ1-1 | TRBV20-1 | 13 | CSAQSAGNTEAFF
TRBJ2-7 | TRBV11-2 | 14 | CASSLSWGAGEQYF
TRBJ2-4 | TRBV5-5 | 10 | CASSSRIQYF
TRBJ2-3 | TRBV24-1 | 14 | CATSDLSFWDTQYF
TRBJ2-1 | TRBV24-1 | 18 | CATSTAAPDRGFYNEQFF
TRBJ1-5 | TRBV15 | 15 | CATSRGSGRNQPQHF
TRBJ2-1 | TRBV5-5 | 14 | CASNPGRRYNGQFF
TRBJ1-5 | TRBV7-6 | 16 | CASSLEGWGSGQPQHF
TRBJ2-1 | TRBV7-8 | 13 | CASSSSTGNEQFF
TRBJ2-7 | TRBV29-1 | 15 | CSVPGSGFGSYEQYF
TRBJ2-7 | TRBV5-1 | 14 | CASSLDGTGFEQYF
TRBJ1-6 | TRBV12-3/TRBV12-4 | 13 | CASSTEINSPLHF
TRBJ2-7 | TRBV19 | 14 | CASSITDEAYEQYF
TRBJ2-1 | TRBV6-2/TRBV6-3 | 11 | CASRQGSEQFF
TRBJ1-4 | TRBV7-6 | 14 | CASSPLVGPEKLFF
TRBJ2-3 | TRBV29-1 | 13 | CSVVSPSTDTQYF
TRBJ2-2 | TRBV6-2/TRBV6-3 | 16 | CASSQTSGGFVGELFF
TRBJ1-2 | TRBV3-1 | 16 | CASSPLLRDGRGGHTF
TRBJ2-3 | TRBV29-1 | 12 | CSVEANPDTQYF
TRBJ1-2 | TRBV6-5 | 14 | CASSGLTSRYGYTF
TRBJ1-1 | TRBV12-3/TRBV12-4 | 15 | CASSLAPLGDTEAFF
TRBJ1-5 | TRBV10-3 | 14 | CAISLTGTDQPQHF
TRBJ2-2 | TRBV9 | 14 | CASSATSSTGELFF
NA | TRBV7-3 | 15 | CASSHSGDSSYEQYF
TRBJ1-1 | TRBV27 | 15 | CASSSPDDPPAEAFF
TRBJ2-3 | TRBV28 | 16 | CASSSRTGPRTDTQYF
TRBJ2-7 | TRBV4-1 | 15 | CASSHVPGGSYEQYF
TRBJ2-2 | TRBV9 | 16 | CASSVTTGANTGELFF
TRBJ2-7 | TRBV20-1 | 16 | CSARDGRSGGLYEQYF
TRBJ1-1 | TRBV6-5 | 13 | CASSEFPGTEAFF
TRBJ1-2 | TRBV11-1 | 14 | CASSRQSTNYGYTF
TRBJ1-1 | TRBV5-1 | 15 | CASSEWTGGRTEAFF